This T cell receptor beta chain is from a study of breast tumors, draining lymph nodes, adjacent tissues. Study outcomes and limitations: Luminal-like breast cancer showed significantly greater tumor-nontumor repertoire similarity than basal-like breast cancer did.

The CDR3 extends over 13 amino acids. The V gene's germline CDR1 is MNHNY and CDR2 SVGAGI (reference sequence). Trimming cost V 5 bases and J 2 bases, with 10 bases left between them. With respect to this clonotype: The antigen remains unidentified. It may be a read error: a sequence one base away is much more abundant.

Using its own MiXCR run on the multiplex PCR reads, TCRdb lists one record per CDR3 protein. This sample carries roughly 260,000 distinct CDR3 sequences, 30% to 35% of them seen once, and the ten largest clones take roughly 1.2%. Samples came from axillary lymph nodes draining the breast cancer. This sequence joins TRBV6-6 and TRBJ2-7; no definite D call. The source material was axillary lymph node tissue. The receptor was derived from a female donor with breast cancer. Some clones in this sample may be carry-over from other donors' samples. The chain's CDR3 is CASSHSTTYEQYF. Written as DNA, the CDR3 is TGTGCCAGCAGTCATAGTACCACCTACGAGCAGTACTTC.